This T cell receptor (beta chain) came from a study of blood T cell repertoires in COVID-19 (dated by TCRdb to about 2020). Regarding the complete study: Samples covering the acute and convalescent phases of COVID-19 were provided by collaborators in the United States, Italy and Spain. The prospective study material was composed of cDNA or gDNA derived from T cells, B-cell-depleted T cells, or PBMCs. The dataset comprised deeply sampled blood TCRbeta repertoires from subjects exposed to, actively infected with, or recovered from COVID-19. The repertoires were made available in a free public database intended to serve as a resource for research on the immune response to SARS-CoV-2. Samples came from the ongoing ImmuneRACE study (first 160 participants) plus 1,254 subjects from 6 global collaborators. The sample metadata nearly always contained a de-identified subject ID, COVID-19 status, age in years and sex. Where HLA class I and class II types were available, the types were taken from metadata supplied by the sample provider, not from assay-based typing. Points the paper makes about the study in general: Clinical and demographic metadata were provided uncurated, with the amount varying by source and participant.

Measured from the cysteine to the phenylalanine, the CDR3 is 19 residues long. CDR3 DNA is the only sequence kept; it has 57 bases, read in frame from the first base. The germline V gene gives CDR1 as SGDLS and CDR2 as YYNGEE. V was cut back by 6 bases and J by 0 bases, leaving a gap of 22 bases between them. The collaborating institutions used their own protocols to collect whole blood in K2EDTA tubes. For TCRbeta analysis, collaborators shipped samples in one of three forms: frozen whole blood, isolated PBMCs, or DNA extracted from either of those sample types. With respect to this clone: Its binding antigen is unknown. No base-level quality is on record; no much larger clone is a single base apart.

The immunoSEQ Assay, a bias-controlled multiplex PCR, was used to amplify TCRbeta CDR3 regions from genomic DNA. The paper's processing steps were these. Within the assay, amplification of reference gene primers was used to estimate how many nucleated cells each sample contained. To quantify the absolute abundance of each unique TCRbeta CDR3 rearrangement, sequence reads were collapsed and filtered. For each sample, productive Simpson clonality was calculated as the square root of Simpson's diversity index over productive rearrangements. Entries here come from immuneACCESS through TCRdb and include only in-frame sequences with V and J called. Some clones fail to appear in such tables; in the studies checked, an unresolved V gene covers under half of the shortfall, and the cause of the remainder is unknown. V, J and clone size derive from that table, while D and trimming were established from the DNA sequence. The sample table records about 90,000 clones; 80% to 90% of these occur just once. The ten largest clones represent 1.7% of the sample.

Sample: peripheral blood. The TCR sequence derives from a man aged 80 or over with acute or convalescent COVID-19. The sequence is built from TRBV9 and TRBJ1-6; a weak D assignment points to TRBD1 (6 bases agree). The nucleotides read TGTGCCAGCACCTCTCGATGGGGGGGGCCTAGCTCCTATAATTCACCCCTCCACTTT. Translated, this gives CASTSRWGGPSSYNSPLHF.